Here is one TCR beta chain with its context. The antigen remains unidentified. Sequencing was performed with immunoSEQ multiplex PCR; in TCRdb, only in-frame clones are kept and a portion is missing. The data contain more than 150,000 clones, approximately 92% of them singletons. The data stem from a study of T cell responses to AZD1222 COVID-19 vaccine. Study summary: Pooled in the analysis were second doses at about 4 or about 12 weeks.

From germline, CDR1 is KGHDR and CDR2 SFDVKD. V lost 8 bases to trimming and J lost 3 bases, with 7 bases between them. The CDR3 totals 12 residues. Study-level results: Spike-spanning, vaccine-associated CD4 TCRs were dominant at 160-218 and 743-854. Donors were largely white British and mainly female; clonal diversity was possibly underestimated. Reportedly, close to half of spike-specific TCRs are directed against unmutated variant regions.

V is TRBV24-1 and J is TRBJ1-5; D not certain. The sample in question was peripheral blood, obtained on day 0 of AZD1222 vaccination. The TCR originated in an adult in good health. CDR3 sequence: CATKEYNQPQHF. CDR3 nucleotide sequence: TGTGCCACCAAGGAATACAATCAGCCCCAGCATTTT.